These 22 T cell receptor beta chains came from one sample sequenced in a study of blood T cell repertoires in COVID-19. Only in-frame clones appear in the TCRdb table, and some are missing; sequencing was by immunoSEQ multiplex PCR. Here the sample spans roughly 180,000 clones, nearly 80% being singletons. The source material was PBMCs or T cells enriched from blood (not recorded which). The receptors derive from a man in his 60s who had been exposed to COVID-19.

The CDR3 here is CASSENWMGLAGGFEQFF. The DNA of the CDR3 is TGTGCCAGCAGTGAAAATTGGATGGGACTAGCGGGAGGGTTCGAGCAGTTCTTC. This sequence joins TRBV6-1 and TRBJ2-1, with 16 nucleotides matching TRBD2. The junction had 11 bases not matched to a gene; V was cut back by 2 bases and J by 10 bases. This CDR3 is 18 amino acids long. The germline V gene has CDR1 MNHNS and CDR2 SASEGT.

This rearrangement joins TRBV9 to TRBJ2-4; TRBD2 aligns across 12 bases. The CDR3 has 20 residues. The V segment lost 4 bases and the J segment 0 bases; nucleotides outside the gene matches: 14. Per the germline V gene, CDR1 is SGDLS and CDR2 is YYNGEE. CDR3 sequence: CASSLGGTSGRPLAKNIQYF. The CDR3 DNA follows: TGTGCCAGCAGCCTGGGAGGAACTAGCGGGAGGCCCTTAGCCAAAAACATTCAGTACTTC. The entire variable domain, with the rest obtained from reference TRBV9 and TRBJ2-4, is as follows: DSGVTQTPKHLITATGQRVTLRCSPRSGDLSVYWYQQSLDQGLQFLIQYYNGEERAKGNILERFSAQQFPDLHSELNLSSLELGDSALYFCASSLGGTSGRPLAKNIQYFGAGTRLSVL.

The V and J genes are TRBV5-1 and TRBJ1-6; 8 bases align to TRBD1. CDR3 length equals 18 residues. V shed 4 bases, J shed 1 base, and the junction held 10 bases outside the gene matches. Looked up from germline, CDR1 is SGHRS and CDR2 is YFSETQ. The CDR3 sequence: CASSIDRGGGSYNSPLHF. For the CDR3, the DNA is TGCGCCAGCAGCATCGACAGGGGCGGGGGATCCTATAATTCACCCCTCCACTTT.

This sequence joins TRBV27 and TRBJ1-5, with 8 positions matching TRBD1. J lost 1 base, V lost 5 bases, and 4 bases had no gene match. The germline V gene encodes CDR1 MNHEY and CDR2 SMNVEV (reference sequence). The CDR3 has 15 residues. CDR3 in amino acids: CASSPTGESNQPQHF. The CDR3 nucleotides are TGTGCCAGCAGTCCGACAGGGGAGAGCAATCAGCCCCAGCATTTT.

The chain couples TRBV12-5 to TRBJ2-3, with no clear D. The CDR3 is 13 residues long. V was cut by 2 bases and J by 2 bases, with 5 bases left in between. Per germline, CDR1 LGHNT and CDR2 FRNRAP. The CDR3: CASGLLNTDTQYF. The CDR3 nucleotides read TGTGCTAGTGGTTTGCTTAACACAGATACGCAGTATTTT.

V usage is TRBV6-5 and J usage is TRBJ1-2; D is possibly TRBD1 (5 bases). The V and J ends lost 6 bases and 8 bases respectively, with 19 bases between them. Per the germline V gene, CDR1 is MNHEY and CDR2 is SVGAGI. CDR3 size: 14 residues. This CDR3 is CASRISGTYEGYTF. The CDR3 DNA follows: TGTGCCAGCAGAATTTCGGGGACTTACGAAGGCTACACCTTC.

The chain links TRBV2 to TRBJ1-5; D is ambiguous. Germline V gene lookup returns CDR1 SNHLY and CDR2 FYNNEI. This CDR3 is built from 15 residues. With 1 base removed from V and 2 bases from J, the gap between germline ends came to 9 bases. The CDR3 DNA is TGTGCCAGCAGTGAAGAGATGGGCGGCAATCAGCCCCAGCATTTT. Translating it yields CASSEEMGGNQPQHF. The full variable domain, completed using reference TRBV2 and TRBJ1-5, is EPEVTQTPSHQVTQMGQEVILRCVPISNHLYFYWYRQILGQKVEFLVSFYNNEISEKSEIFDDQFSVERPDGSNFTLKIRSTKLEDSAMYFCASSEEMGGNQPQHFGDGTRLSIL.

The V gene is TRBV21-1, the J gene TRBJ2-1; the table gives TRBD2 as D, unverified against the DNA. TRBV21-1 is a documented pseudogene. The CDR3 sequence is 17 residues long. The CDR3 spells CASSKGLAGSSYNEQFF. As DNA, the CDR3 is TGTGCCAGCAGCAAGGGACTAGCGGGGAGCTCCTACAATGAGCAGTTCTTC.

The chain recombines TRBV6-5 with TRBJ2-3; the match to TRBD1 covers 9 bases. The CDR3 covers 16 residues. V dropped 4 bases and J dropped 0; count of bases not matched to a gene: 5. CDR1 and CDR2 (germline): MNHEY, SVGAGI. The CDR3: CASSSGDRASTDTQYF. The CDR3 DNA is TGTGCCAGCAGTTCTGGGGACAGGGCTAGCACAGATACGCAGTATTTT.

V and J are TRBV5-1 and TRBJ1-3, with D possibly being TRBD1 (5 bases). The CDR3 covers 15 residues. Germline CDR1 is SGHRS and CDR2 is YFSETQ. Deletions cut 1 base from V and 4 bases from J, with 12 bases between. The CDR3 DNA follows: TGCGCCAGCAGCTTGTGGCAGGGCGACGGAAACACCATATATTTT. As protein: CASSLWQGDGNTIYF. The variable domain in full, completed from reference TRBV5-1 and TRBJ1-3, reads KAGVTQTPRYLIKTRGQQVTLSCSPISGHRSVSWYQQTPGQGLQFLFEYFSETQRNKGNFPGRFSGRQFSNSRSEMNVSTLELGDSALYLCASSLWQGDGNTIYFGEGSWLTVV.

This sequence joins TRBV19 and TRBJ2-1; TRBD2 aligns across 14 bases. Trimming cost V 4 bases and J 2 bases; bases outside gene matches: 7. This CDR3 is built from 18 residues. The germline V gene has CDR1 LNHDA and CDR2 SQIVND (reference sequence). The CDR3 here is CASSTQGLAGAPYNEQFF. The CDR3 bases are TGTGCCAGTAGTACACAGGGACTAGCGGGAGCTCCCTACAATGAGCAGTTCTTC.

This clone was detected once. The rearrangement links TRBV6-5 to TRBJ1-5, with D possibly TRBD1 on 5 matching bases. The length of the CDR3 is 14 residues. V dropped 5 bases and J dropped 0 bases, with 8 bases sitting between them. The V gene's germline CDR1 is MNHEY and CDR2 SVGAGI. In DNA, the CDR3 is TGTGCCAGCAGTAGACAGATTAGCAATCAGCCCCAGCATTTT. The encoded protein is CASSRQISNQPQHF.

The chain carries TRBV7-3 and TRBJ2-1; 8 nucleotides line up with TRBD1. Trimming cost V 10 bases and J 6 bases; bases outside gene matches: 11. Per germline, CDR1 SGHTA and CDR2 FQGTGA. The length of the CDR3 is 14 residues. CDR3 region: CATQQGGPPNEQFF. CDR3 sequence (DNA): TGTGCCACCCAACAGGGGGGCCCCCCCAATGAGCAGTTCTTC.

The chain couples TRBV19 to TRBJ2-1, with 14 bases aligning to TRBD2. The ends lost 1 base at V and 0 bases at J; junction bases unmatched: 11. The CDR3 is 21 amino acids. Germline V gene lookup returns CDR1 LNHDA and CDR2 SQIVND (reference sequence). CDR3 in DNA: TGTGCCAGTAGTATAGTAGGGACTAGCGGGAGACTAATGGGCTCCTACAATGAGCAGTTCTTC. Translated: CASSIVGTSGRLMGSYNEQFF.

In DNA, the CDR3 is TGTGCCAGCAGCTTGAGAGGAAGCTATGGCTACACCTTC. Encoded protein: CASSLRGSYGYTF. The chain links TRBV5-4 to TRBJ1-2; no clear D gene. Trimming cost V 1 base and J 4 bases, with 8 bases left between them. The CDR3 is 13 amino acids. Germline V lookup: CDR1 SGHNT, CDR2 YYREEE (reference sequence).

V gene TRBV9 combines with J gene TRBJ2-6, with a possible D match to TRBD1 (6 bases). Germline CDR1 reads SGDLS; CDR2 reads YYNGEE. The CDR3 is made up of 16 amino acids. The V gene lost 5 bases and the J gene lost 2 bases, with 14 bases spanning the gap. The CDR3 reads CASSPTGATGANVLTF. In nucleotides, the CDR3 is TGTGCCAGCAGTCCGACAGGAGCCACTGGGGCCAACGTCCTGACTTTC.

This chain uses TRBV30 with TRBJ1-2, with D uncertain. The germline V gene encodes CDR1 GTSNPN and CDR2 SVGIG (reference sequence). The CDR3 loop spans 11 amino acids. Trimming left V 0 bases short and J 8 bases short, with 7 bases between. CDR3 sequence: CAWSVGVGYTF. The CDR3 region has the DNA TGTGCCTGGAGTGTGGGCGTGGGCTACACCTTC.

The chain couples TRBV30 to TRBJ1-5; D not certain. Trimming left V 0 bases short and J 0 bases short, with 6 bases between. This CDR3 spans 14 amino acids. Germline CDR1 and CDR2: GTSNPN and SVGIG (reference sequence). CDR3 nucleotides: TGTGCCTGGAGTGTCCCCAATAGCAATCAGCCCCAGCATTTT. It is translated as CAWSVPNSNQPQHF.

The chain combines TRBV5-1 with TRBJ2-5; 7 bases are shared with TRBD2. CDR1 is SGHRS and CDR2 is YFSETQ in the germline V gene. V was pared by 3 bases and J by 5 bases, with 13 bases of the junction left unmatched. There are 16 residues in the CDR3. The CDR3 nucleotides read TGCGCCAGCAGCTCAGACTTTGCGGGAGTTAGGGAGACCCAGTACTTC. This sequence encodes CASSSDFAGVRETQYF.

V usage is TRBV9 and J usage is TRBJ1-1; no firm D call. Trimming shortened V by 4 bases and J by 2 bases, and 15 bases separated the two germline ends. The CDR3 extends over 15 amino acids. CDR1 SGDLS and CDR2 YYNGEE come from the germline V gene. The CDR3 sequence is CASSPFSEVNTEAFF. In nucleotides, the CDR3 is TGTGCCAGCAGCCCTTTTTCGGAGGTTAACACTGAAGCTTTCTTT. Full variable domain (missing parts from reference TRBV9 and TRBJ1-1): DSGVTQTPKHLITATGQRVTLRCSPRSGDLSVYWYQQSLDQGLQFLIQYYNGEERAKGNILERFSAQQFPDLHSELNLSSLELGDSALYFCASSPFSEVNTEAFFGQGTRLTVV.

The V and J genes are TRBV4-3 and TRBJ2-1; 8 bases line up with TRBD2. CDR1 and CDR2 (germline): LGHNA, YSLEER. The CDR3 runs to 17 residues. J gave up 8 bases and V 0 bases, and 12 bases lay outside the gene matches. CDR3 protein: CASSQERGAGEVDEQFF. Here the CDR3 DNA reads TGCGCCAGCAGCCAAGAAAGGGGAGCGGGAGAAGTTGATGAGCAGTTCTTC.

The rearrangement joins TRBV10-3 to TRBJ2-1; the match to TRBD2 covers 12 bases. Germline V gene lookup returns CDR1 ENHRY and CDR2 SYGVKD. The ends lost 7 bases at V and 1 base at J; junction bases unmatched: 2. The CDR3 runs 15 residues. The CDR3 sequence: CAIKGLAGSYNEQFF. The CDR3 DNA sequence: TGTGCCATCAAAGGACTAGCGGGATCCTACAATGAGCAGTTCTTC.